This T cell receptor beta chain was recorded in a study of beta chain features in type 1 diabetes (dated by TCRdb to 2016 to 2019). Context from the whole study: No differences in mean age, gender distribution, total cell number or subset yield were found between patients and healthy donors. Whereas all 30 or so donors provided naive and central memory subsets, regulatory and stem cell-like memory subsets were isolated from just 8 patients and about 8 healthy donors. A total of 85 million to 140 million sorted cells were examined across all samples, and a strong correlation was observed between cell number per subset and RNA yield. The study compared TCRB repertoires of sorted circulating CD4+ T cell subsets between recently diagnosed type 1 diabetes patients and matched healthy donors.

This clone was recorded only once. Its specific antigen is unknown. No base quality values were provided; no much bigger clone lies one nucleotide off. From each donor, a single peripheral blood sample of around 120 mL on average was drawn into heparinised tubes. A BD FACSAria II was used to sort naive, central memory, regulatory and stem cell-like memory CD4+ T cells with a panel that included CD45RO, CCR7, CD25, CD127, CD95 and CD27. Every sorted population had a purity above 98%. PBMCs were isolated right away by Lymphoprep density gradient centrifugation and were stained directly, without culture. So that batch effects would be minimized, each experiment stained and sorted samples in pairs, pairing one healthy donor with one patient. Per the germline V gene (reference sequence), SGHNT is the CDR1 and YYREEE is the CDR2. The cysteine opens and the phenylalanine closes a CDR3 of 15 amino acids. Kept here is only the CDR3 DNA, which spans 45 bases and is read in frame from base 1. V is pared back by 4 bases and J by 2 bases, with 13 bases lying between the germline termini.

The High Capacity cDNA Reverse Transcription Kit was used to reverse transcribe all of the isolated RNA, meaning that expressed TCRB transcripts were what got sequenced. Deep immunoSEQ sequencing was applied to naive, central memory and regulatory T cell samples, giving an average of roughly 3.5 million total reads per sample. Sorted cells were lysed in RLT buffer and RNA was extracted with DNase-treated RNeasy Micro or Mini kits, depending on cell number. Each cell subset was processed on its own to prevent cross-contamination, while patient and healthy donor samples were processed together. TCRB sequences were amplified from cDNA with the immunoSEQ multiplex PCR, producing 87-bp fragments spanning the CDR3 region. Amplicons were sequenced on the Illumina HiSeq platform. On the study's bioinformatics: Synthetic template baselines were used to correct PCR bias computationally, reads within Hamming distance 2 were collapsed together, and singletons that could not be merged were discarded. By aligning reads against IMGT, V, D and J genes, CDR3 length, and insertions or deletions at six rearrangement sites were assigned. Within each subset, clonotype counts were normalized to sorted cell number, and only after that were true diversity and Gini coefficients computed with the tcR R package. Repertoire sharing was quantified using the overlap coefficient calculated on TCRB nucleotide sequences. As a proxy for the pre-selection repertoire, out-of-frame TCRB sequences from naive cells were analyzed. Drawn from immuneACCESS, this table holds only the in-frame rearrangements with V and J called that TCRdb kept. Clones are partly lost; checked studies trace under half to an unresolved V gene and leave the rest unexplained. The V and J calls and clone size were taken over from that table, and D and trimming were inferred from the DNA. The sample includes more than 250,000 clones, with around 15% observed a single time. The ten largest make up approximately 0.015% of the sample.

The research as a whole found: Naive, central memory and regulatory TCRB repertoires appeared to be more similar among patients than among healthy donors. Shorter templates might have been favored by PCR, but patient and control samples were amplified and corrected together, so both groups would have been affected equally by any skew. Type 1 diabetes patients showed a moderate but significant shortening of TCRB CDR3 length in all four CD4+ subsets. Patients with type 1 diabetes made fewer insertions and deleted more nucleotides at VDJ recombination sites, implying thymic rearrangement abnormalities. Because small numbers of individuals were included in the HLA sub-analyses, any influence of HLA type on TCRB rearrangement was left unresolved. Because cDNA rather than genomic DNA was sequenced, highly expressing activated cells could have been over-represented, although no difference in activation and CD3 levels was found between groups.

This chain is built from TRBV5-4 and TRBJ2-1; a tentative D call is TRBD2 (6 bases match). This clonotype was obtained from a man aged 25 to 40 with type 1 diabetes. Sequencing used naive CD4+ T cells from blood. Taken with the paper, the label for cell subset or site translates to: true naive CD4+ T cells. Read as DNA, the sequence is TGTGCCAGCAGCGCCGGGACGGGGGCCTACAATGAGCAGTTCTTC. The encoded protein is CASSAGTGAYNEQFF.